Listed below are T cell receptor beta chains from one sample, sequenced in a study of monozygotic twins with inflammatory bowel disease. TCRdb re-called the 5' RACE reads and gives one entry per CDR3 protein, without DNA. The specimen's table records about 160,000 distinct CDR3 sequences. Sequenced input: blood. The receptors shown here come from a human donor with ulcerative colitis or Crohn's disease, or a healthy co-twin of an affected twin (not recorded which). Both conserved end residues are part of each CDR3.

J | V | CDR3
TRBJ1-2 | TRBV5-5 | CASSLGLTTYGYTF
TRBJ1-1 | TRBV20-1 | CSARSLGQGGTEAFF
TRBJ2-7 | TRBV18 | CASSPPGTGGIYEQYF
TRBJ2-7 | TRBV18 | CASSPRGQGSSYEQYF
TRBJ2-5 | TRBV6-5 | CASSFLPLAGKETQYF
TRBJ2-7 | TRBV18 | CASSPGSARKGYEQYF
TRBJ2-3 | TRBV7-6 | CASSLAGTTTDTQYF
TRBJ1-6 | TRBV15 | CATSFSFYNSPLHF
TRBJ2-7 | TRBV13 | CASSFGTGGREQYF
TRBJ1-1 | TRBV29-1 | CSVEGQGNTEAFF
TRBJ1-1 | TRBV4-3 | CASSDGTLSLNTEAFF
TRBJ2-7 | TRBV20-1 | CSARDRTLSSYEQYF
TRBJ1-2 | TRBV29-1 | CSVPQLGYGYTF
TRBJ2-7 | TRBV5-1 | CASSLVGLAGAYEQYF
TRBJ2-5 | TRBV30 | CAAQDEGETQYF
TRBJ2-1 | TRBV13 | CASSQIPFSHNEQFF
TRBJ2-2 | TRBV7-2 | CASSYTGELFF
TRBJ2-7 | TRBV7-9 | CASSLGHSSYEQYF
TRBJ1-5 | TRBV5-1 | CASSLDGVGPNQPQHF
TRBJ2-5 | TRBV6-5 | CASSYLLAFRPRGQTQYF
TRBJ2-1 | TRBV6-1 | CASRIAGGPGYNEQFF
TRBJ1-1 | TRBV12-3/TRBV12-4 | CASSFMWTEAFF